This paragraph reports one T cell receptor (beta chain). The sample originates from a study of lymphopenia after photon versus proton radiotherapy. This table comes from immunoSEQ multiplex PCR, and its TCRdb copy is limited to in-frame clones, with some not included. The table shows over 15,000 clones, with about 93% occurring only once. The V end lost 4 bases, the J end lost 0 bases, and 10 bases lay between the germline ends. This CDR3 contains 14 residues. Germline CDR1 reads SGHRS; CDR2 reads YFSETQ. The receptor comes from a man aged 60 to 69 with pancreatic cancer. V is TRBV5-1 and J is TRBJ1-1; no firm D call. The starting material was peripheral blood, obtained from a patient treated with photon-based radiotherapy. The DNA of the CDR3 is TGCGCCAGCAGCGTAATACTAATGAACACTGAAGCTTTCTTT. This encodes CASSVILMNTEAFF. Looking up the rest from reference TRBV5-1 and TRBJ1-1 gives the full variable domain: KAGVTQTPRYLIKTRGQQVTLSCSPISGHRSVSWYQQTPGQGLQFLFEYFSETQRNKGNFPGRFSGRQFSNSRSEMNVSTLELGDSALYLCASSVILMNTEAFFGQGTRLTVV.